This TCR beta chain was sequenced during a study of human thymus T cells. Thymus tissue for the work was resected from patients undergoing corrective heart surgery. Study outcomes and limitations: Within thymic and blood repertoires, V and J gene usage appeared to be biased. Reports from related research described highly overlapping thymic repertoires among unrelated individuals.

The protocol was immunoSEQ multiplex PCR, while the TCRdb copy is restricted to in-frame clones and leaves out a portion. The sample contains about 120,000 clones, just under 95% of which appear only once. Notes on this clone: Antigen specificity is unknown.

The CDR3 contains 14 residues. Germline V gene sequence: CDR1 MNHNS, CDR2 SASEGT. Trimming cost V 4 bases and J 4 bases; bases outside gene matches: 4. The sequencing sample was made of thymus tissue. The clonotype comes from a boy less than two years old with a congenital heart defect but otherwise immunologically healthy. This chain uses TRBV6-1 with TRBJ2-5, with 9 bases that match TRBD1. CDR3 bases: TGTGCCAGCAGTGGAAACAGGGGGCCAGAGACCCAGTACTTC. As protein: CASSGNRGPETQYF.